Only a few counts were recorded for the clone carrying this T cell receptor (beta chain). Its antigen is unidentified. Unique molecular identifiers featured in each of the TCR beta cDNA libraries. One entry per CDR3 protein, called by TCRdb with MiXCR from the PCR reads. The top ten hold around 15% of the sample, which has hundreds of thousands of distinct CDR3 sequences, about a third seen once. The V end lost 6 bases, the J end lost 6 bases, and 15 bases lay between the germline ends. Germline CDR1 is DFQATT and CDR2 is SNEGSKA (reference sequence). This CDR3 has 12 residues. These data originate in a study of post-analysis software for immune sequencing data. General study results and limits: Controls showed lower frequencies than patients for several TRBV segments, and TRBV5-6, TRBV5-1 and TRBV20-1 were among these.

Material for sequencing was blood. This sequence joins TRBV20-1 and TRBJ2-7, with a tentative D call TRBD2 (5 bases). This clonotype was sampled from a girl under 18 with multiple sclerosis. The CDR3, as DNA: TGCAGTGCCCAGATCGGGGTCGGCGAGCAGTACTTC. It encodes CSAQIGVGEQYF.